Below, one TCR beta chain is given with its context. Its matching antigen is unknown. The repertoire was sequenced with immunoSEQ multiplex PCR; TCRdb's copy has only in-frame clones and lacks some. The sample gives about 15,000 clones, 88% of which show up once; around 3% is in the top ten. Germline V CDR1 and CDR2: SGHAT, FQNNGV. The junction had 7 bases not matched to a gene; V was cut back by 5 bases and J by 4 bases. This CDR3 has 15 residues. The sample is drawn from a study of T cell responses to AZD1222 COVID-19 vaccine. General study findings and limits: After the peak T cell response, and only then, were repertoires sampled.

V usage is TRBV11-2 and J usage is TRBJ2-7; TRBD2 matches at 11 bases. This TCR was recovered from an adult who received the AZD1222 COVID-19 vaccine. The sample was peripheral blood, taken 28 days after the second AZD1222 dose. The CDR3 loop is CASSPTSGGAYEQYF. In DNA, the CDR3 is TGTGCCAGCAGCCCCACTAGCGGGGGAGCTTACGAGCAGTACTTC.